These T cell receptor beta chains were read from a single sample in a study of cytomegalovirus exposure and HLA in healthy donors. Libraries were prepared by immunoSEQ multiplex PCR; TCRdb keeps only in-frame clonotypes and omits some of them. The sample records 90,000 to 110,000 clones, about 13% being singletons. What was sequenced was PBMCs. Every receptor here comes from a man in his forties or fifties in good health and CMV-seropositive. Each CDR3 is given with its conserved first and last residue. Fields, in order: CDR3 protein, CDR3 DNA, clone size, D gene, J gene, V gene. D genes are given only for firm matches. Expanded clones get a size class; other rows say once, few or many, or leave the size out.

CDR3 protein: CASSDSRESSYNEQFF
CDR3 DNA: TGTGCCAGCAGTGACTCGAGGGAGAGTTCCTACAATGAGCAGTTCTTC
clone size: -
D gene: -
J gene: TRBJ2-1
V gene: TRBV6-4

CDR3 protein: CATGTGDDQPQHF
CDR3 DNA: TGTGCCACCGGGACAGGGGACGATCAGCCCCAGCATTTT
clone size: few
D gene: TRBD1
J gene: TRBJ1-5
V gene: TRBV15

CDR3 protein: CASSEASEGSGNTIYF
CDR3 DNA: TGTGCCAGCAGTGAAGCTTCCGAGGGCTCTGGAAACACCATATATTTT
clone size: medium-sized
D gene: -
J gene: TRBJ1-3
V gene: TRBV6-1

CDR3 protein: CASSRVGLADTGELFF
CDR3 DNA: TGTGCCAGCAGCCGAGTGGGACTAGCGGACACCGGGGAGCTGTTTTTT
clone size: -
D gene: TRBD2
J gene: TRBJ2-2
V gene: TRBV14

CDR3 protein: CASSGLGAYNEQFF
CDR3 DNA: TGTGCCAGCAGTGGACTAGGCGCTTACAATGAGCAGTTCTTC
clone size: -
D gene: TRBD2
J gene: TRBJ2-1
V gene: TRBV27

CDR3 protein: CASSTTGTRAVDTQYF
CDR3 DNA: TGTGCCAGCAGCACTACCGGGACTAGGGCGGTAGATACGCAGTATTTT
clone size: few
D gene: TRBD2
J gene: TRBJ2-3
V gene: TRBV9

CDR3 protein: CAWSVGAYEQYF
CDR3 DNA: TGTGCCTGGAGTGTCGGTGCCTACGAGCAGTACTTC
clone size: -
D gene: -
J gene: TRBJ2-7
V gene: TRBV30

CDR3 protein: CAWSVLGHYGYTF
CDR3 DNA: TGTGCCTGGAGTGTACTGGGGCACTATGGCTACACCTTC
clone size: -
D gene: -
J gene: TRBJ1-2
V gene: TRBV30

CDR3 protein: CASSARGSGSRYNEQFF
CDR3 DNA: TGTGCCAGCAGCGCCCGGGGGAGCGGGAGTCGCTACAATGAGCAGTTCTTC
clone size: -
D gene: TRBD2
J gene: TRBJ2-1
V gene: TRBV9

CDR3 protein: CASSLGLVIAGVEQYF
CDR3 DNA: TGCGCCAGCAGCTTGGGTTTGGTAATAGCGGGAGTTGAGCAGTACTTC
clone size: once
D gene: TRBD2
J gene: TRBJ2-7
V gene: TRBV5-1